These 24 T cell receptor beta chains share one sample of origin, sequenced in a study of blood T cell repertoires in COVID-19. Profiling relied on immunoSEQ multiplex PCR, and the TCRdb table lists in-frame clones only, not all of them. The table lists a few hundred thousand clones, 87% of them singletons, with approximately 6% in the top ten. The source material was PBMCs or T cells enriched from blood (not recorded which). Source of these receptors: a woman aged 40-49 years who had recovered from COVID-19.

This clone was found many times. V and J are TRBV5-1 and TRBJ2-7, with 7 bases identical to TRBD2. Germline CDR1 reads SGHRS; CDR2 reads YFSETQ. This CDR3 comprises 14 residues. After removal of 6 bases from V and 1 base from J, the junction contained 7 bases not matched to a gene. The CDR3 bases are TGCGCCAGCACCTCTGGGGAGGGTTCCTACGAGCAGTACTTC. Amino acids: CASTSGEGSYEQYF. Complete variable domain (other parts from reference TRBV5-1 and TRBJ2-7): KAGVTQTPRYLIKTRGQQVTLSCSPISGHRSVSWYQQTPGQGLQFLFEYFSETQRNKGNFPGRFSGRQFSNSRSEMNVSTLELGDSALYLCASTSGEGSYEQYFGPGTRLTVT.

This clone was observed once. The chain employs TRBV20-1 and TRBJ2-7; maybe TRBD2 (6 bases). V gave up 3 bases and J gave up 2 bases, with 17 bases separating them. The CDR3 runs 15 residues. Germline V CDR1 and CDR2: DFQATT, SNEGSKA (reference sequence). CDR3 in amino acids: CSASSIAGTPYEQYF. In DNA form, the CDR3 reads TGCAGTGCTAGTAGCATCGCGGGAACGCCCTACGAGCAGTACTTC.

The gene calls are TRBV7-2 and TRBJ2-3; D may be TRBD2 (6 bases). CDR1 SGHTA and CDR2 FQGNSA come from the germline V gene. V dropped 1 base and J dropped 6 bases, with 14 bases sitting between them. The CDR3 runs 15 residues. CDR3 in DNA: TGTGCCAGCAGCTTAGTGGGACTCCTCCCCGATACGCAGTATTTT. Its translation: CASSLVGLLPDTQYF.

This clone was recorded only once. The chain uses TRBV7-2 and TRBJ2-7; D perhaps matches TRBD1 (6 bases). The CDR3 is 14 amino acids. V was trimmed by 6 bases and J by 2 bases, leaving 14 bases between them. Germline values: CDR1 SGHTA, CDR2 FQGNSA. The CDR3: CASRGGVAAYEQYF. Written as DNA, the CDR3 is TGTGCCAGCAGAGGGGGTGTGGCAGCCTACGAGCAGTACTTC.

J is TRBJ2-7 and V is TRBV18; D perhaps matches TRBD1 (5 bases). The V end was cut by 3 bases, the J end by 5 bases, with 11 bases between. CDR1 and CDR2 from the germline V gene are KGHSH and LQKENI. CDR3 length equals 13 residues. CDR3 nucleotides: TGTGCCAGCTCACCCTCAGGGCTCGACGAGCAGTACTTC. Translation gives CASSPSGLDEQYF.

The chain is built from TRBV27 and TRBJ1-4, with 7 bases fitting TRBD1. The V gene end was trimmed by 5 bases and the J gene end by 7 bases; junction bases not matched to a gene: 4. The length of the CDR3 is 13 residues. CDR1 is MNHEY and CDR2 is SMNVEV in the germline V gene (reference sequence). Here the CDR3 DNA reads TGTGCCAGCAGTGAAAGACAGGGTGAAAAACTGTTTTTT. It translates to CASSERQGEKLFF.

CDR3 residues: CASSRSGTGVSAQHF. The CDR3 coding sequence is TGTGCCAGCAGCCGCTCCGGGACAGGAGTTTCAGCCCAGCATTTT. The chain links TRBV3-1 (or the pseudogene TRBV3-2) to TRBJ1-5; 8 nucleotides agree with TRBD1. V shed 4 bases, J shed 11 bases, and the junction held 13 bases outside the gene matches. This CDR3 spans 15 amino acids. CDR1 LGHDT and CDR2 YNNKEL come from the germline V gene (reference sequence).

V gene TRBV5-1 combines with J gene TRBJ2-5; D is undetermined. In germline, CDR1 is SGHRS, CDR2 YFSETQ. The CDR3 loop spans 16 amino acids. V was pared by 1 base and J by 2 bases, with 15 bases between. The CDR3 reads CASSLTLSSEQETQYF. The CDR3 coding sequence is TGCGCCAGCAGCTTGACCCTGTCCAGTGAACAAGAGACCCAGTACTTC.

The V gene is TRBV7-3, the J gene TRBJ2-1, with D possibly being TRBD2 (6 bases). CDR1 is SGHTA and CDR2 is FQGTGA in the germline V gene. The germline V and J ends were trimmed by 5 bases and 0 bases, with 17 bases remaining between them. This CDR3 contains 17 residues. As DNA, the CDR3 is TGTGCCAGCAGCCGAACGGGACTCCCGAGCTCCTACAATGAGCAGTTCTTC. This sequence encodes CASSRTGLPSSYNEQFF.

The V gene is TRBV4-2, the J gene TRBJ2-7; a possible D gene is TRBD1 (6 bases). The germline gives CDR1 LGHNA, CDR2 YNFKEQ. The CDR3 consists of 14 residues. V was clipped by 4 bases and J by 6 bases, with 16 bases between them. The DNA of the CDR3 is TGTGCCAGCAGCCCCCGGGACACCCCCCTCGAGCAGTACTTC. This encodes CASSPRDTPLEQYF.

The sample holds one count of this clone. The gene calls are TRBV27 and TRBJ1-4; 8 bases fit TRBD1. V lost 5 bases and J lost 7; bases outside the gene matches: 15. The CDR3 spans 17 residues. The germline V gene has CDR1 MNHEY and CDR2 SMNVEV (reference sequence). CDR3 region: CASSPPGIGQGGEKLFF. The CDR3 nucleotides read TGTGCCAGCAGTCCACCCGGGATCGGACAGGGAGGTGAAAAACTGTTTTTT.

In this sample, this clone turned up a few times. The chain recombines TRBV30 with TRBJ2-4, with D uncertain. CDR3 size: 12 residues. The germline CDR1 and CDR2 sequences are GTSNPN and SVGIG (reference sequence). V was shortened by 3 bases and J by 1 base, with 4 bases between the two germline ends. CDR3 loop: CAWSRAKNIQYF. In nucleotides, the CDR3 is TGTGCCTGGAGCCGGGCCAAAAACATTCAGTACTTC.

The chain combines TRBV28 with TRBJ2-2; TRBD1 matches 8 bases. J gave up 5 bases and V 11 bases, and 10 bases lay outside the gene matches. Germline V gene lookup returns CDR1 MDHEN and CDR2 SYDVKM. This CDR3 has 14 residues. The chain's CDR3 is CASAGQGWTGELFF. The CDR3 region has the DNA TGTGCCTCGGCAGGACAGGGCTGGACCGGGGAGCTGTTTTTT.

The gene calls are TRBV2 and TRBJ2-7; 9 bases align to TRBD2. After removal of 6 bases from V and 2 bases from J, the junction contained 8 bases not matched to a gene. CDR3 length: 15 amino acids. The germline V gene has CDR1 SNHLY and CDR2 FYNNEI. Here the CDR3 DNA reads TGTGCCAGCAGCAGGCCCCTAGCGGGAACCTACGAGCAGTACTTC. Its protein product is CASSRPLAGTYEQYF.

This chain uses TRBV6-2 or TRBV6-3 with TRBJ2-3; 8 bases line up with TRBD2. The germline V gene encodes CDR1 MNHEY and CDR2 SVGEGT. V was clipped by 4 bases and J by 4 bases; unmatched bases: 10. CDR3 length equals 16 residues. CDR3 nucleotides: TGTGCCAGCAGTTCCGGAGCGGGAGTAGTCGCAGATACGCAGTATTTT. Residues: CASSSGAGVVADTQYF.

The V and J genes are TRBV4-3 and TRBJ1-5; D not certain. The CDR3 extends over 13 amino acids. Germline V lookup: CDR1 LGHNA, CDR2 YSLEER. With 0 bases removed from V and 7 bases from J, the gap between germline ends came to 7 bases. CDR3 region: CASSQDRLQPQHF. CDR3 in DNA: TGCGCCAGCAGCCAAGATCGTTTACAGCCCCAGCATTTT.

This chain uses TRBV29-1 with TRBJ2-2; a weak D match, TRBD2 (6 bases). Germline assignment: CDR1 SQVTM and CDR2 ANQGSEA. The CDR3 loop spans 15 amino acids. Trimming took off 5 bases at V and 2 bases at J, with 15 bases between the two ends. The CDR3 sequence: CSVTGTERNTGELFF. The CDR3 DNA reads as TGCAGCGTTACCGGGACTGAAAGAAACACCGGGGAGCTGTTTTTT.

The chain joins TRBV28 to TRBJ2-7; 9 bases align to TRBD1. CDR1 and CDR2 from the germline V gene are MDHEN and SYDVKM. This CDR3 region has 14 residues. V dropped 6 bases and J dropped 3; count of bases not matched to a gene: 6. CDR3 nucleotide sequence: TGTGCCAGCAGGGGGGGGACAGGGCTCTACGAGCAGTACTTC. Protein sequence: CASRGGTGLYEQYF.

The chain is built from TRBV7-2 and TRBJ2-5, with D hard to call. CDR1 is SGHTA, CDR2 FQGNSA, per germline. The V and J ends lost 2 bases and 5 bases respectively, with 6 bases between them. The CDR3 is 12 residues long. The CDR3 nucleotides are TGTGCCAGCAGCTTACGTTCCGAGACCCAGTACTTC. Translation gives CASSLRSETQYF. Based on the CDR3 plus reference TRBV7-2 and TRBJ2-5, the full variable domain is GAGVSQSPSNKVTEKGKDVELRCDPISGHTALYWYRQSLGQGLEFLIYFQGNSAPDKSGLPSDRFSAERTGGSVSTLTIQRTQQEDSAVYLCASSLRSETQYFGPGTRLLVL.

V and J are TRBV20-1 and TRBJ2-1; 8 bases fit TRBD2. Unmatched junction bases numbered 3, after V lost 3 bases and J lost 2 bases. Germline V gene lookup returns CDR1 DFQATT and CDR2 SNEGSKA (reference sequence). This CDR3 contains 14 residues. The CDR3 spells CSASHSGAYNEQFF. The CDR3 coding sequence is TGCAGTGCTAGTCATAGCGGGGCCTACAATGAGCAGTTCTTC.

The chain employs TRBV2 and TRBJ2-3; D is ambiguous. Trimming took 6 bases from V and 4 from J, leaving 14 bases between them. The CDR3 extends over 14 amino acids. CDR1 is SNHLY and CDR2 is FYNNEI in the germline V gene. This CDR3 reads CASRRQTTADTQYF. CDR3 in DNA: TGTGCCAGCAGGCGGCAAACGACGGCAGATACGCAGTATTTT.

V and J are TRBV18 and TRBJ2-2, with 7 bases fitting TRBD2. Trimming took 2 bases from V and 2 from J; bases not matched to a gene: 5. The CDR3 covers 16 residues. Germline assignment: CDR1 KGHSH and CDR2 LQKENI. The CDR3 loop is CASSPGLEGNTGELFF. CDR3 DNA: TGTGCCAGCTCACCAGGACTAGAGGGCAACACCGGGGAGCTGTTTTTT. The full variable domain, completed using reference TRBV18 and TRBJ2-2, is NAGVMQNPRHLVRRRGQEARLRCSPMKGHSHVYWYRQLPEEGLKFMVYLQKENIIDESGMPKERFSAEFPKEGPSILRIQQVVRGDSAAYFCASSPGLEGNTGELFFGEGSRLTVL.

The chain recombines TRBV14 with TRBJ1-3; D gene uncertain. The CDR3 sequence is 14 residues long. Trimming stripped 4 bases from V and 4 bases from J, with 11 bases between. Looked up from germline, CDR1 is SGHDN and CDR2 is FVKESK. CDR3 nucleotide sequence: TGTGCCAGCAGCCTCGGAGCCACCGGAAACACCATATATTTT. This sequence encodes CASSLGATGNTIYF. Supplemented by reference TRBV14 and TRBJ1-3, the full variable domain reads EAGVTQFPSHSVIEKGQTVTLRCDPISGHDNLYWYRRVMGKEIKFLLHFVKESKQDESGMPNNRFLAERTGGTYSTLKVQPAELEDSGVYFCASSLGATGNTIYFGEGSWLTVV.

This sequence joins TRBV3-1 (or the pseudogene TRBV3-2) and TRBJ1-1; D is perhaps TRBD1 (5 bases). Germline V CDR1 and CDR2: LGHDT, YNNKEL (reference sequence). The V end lost 7 bases, the J end lost 1 base, and 10 bases lay between the germline ends. This CDR3 is 13 amino acids long. The CDR3 bases are TGTGCCAGCACCAATACAGGGAACACTGAAGCTTTCTTT. The encoded protein is CASTNTGNTEAFF.